The subject of this entry is one T cell receptor (beta chain). This clone occurred once. There is no known antigen for this receptor. Per-base quality was not reported, and no clone a single base away is much larger than it. This specimen belongs to a study of T cell changes during pregnancy in multiple sclerosis (dated by TCRdb to between 2018 and 2021). Study-wide context: In women with multiple sclerosis, the researchers looked at how the T cell repertoire shifted as pregnancy progressed.

The library was produced with the immunoSEQ multiplex PCR assay. TCRdb obtained this table from immuneACCESS and retained in-frame rearrangements with V and J assigned. These tables miss some clones; where compared with another copy, unresolved V genes account for less than half of the shortfall, and the remainder is unexplained. The sample table shows about 48,000 clones, and 90% to 95% are seen once. Clones ranked in the top ten supply around 0.5% of the sample. Via the germline V gene, CDR1 is SNHLY and CDR2 FYNNEI. From its cysteine to its phenylalanine, the CDR3 spans 15 amino acids. Of all the DNA, just the CDR3 is kept, 45 bases in frame from base 1. V and J lose 2 bases and 5 bases, and a span of 16 bases separates them.

The material was CD4+ T cells from peripheral blood mononuclear cells, obtained in the first trimester of pregnancy. The receptor was isolated from a female donor with multiple sclerosis, enrolled in a pregnancy study. The rearranged segments are TRBV2 and TRBJ2-7; a tentative D match to TRBD1 spans 5 bases. Read as DNA, the sequence is TGTGCCAGCAGTGAATCAGGGCAAGGTTTCGACGAGCAGTACTTC. Its translation reads: CASSESGQGFDEQYF. Extended through the reference TRBV2 and TRBJ2-7 proteins, this CDR3 yields the full variable domain: EPEVTQTPSHQVTQMGQEVILRCVPISNHLYFYWYRQILGQKVEFLVSFYNNEISEKSEIFDDQFSVERPDGSNFTLKIRSTKLEDSAMYFCASSESGQGFDEQYFGPGTRLTVT.